This T cell receptor beta chain was profiled in a study of shared clonotypes between healthy human individuals. Overall study: For every donor, three CD4 naive, three CD4 memory, two CD8 naive and one CD8 memory plates were used. Broader study findings: Of the naive CD4 clonotypes, roughly 5.2% were shared across several donors.

The J segment lost 4 bases and the V segment lost 6 bases, leaving 8 bases of the junction unmatched. Germline values: CDR1 SGHNT, CDR2 YENEEA. The CDR3 extends over 15 amino acids. Of note for this clone: Its antigen remains unknown.

An even split of each subset's genomic DNA across several immunoSEQ plates was performed. Clones were sequenced by immunoSEQ multiplex PCR, and TCRdb holds only the in-frame ones, with some missing. The sample carries about 980,000 clones, 76% recorded once. Sample: memory CD4+ T cells sorted from blood. Regarding subset: CD45RA-negative fraction. The V and J genes are TRBV11-3 and TRBJ2-3; 9 nucleotides agree with TRBD1. This clonotype originated in a man between 18 and 29 years old in good health. CDR3 DNA: TGTGCCAGCAGTTTAACGGGACAGGGATCAGATACGCAGTATTTT. Protein: CASSLTGQGSDTQYF.